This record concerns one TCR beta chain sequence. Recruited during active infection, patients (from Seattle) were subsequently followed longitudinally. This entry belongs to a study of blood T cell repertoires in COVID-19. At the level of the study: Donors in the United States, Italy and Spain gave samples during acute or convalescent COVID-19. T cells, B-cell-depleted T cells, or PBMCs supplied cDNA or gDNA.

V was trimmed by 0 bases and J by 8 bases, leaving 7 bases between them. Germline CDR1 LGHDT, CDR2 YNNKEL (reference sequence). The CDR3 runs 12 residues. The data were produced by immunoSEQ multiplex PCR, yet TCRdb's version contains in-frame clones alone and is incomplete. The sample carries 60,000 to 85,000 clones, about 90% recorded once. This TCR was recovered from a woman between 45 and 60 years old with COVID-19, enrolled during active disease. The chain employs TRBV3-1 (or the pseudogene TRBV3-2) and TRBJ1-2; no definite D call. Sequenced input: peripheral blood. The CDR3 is CASSQDTNGYTF. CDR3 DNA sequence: TGTGCCAGCAGCCAAGACACAAACGGCTACACCTTC.